The 29 T cell receptor beta chains below were found in one sample sequenced in a study of cytomegalovirus exposure and HLA in healthy donors. It was with 60 Vbeta and 13 Jbeta primers that the PCR ran. Sequencing used immunoSEQ multiplex PCR; TCRdb keeps in-frame clones, though not all of them. This table has about 130,000 clones, about three quarters appearing once. Sequenced material: PBMCs. These receptors came from a woman aged 30 to 39 in good health and CMV-seronegative.

In its sample, this clone was seen a few times. V gene TRBV7-8 combines with J gene TRBJ1-2, with 8 bases fitting TRBD1. The CDR3 runs 15 residues. Trimming at V came to 4 bases and at J to 5 bases, leaving 9 bases not matched to a gene. CDR1 SGHVS and CDR2 FQNEAQ come from the germline V gene. CDR3 nucleotides: TGTGCCAGCAGCTCGGGACAGGAAGAGGGTTATGGCTACACCTTC. This codes for CASSSGQEEGYGYTF. Full variable domain (remainder filled in from reference TRBV7-8 and TRBJ1-2): GAGVSQSPRYKVAKRGQDVALRCDPISGHVSLFWYQQALGQGPEFLTYFQNEAQLDKSGLPSDRFFAERPEGSVSTLKIQRTQQEDSAVYLCASSSGQEEGYGYTFGSGTRLTVV.

The rearrangement links TRBV30 to TRBJ2-5; D is unresolved. With 5 bases removed from V and 6 bases from J, the gap between germline ends came to 13 bases. The V gene's germline CDR1 is GTSNPN and CDR2 SVGIG (reference sequence). The CDR3 has 12 amino acids. As DNA, the CDR3 is TGTGCCTGGGAAACAGCTCGAAAGACCCAGTACTTC. Translated, it gives CAWETARKTQYF.

This clone has a handful of counts. The chain employs TRBV5-1 and TRBJ1-1, with 9 bases aligning to TRBD1. The CDR3 is made up of 16 amino acids. Germline CDR1 SGHRS, CDR2 YFSETQ. The junction had 10 bases not matched to a gene; V was cut back by 3 bases and J by 4 bases. CDR3 residues: CASSSIDRGGFTEAFF. CDR3 nucleotide sequence: TGCGCCAGCAGCTCGATTGACAGGGGGGGTTTCACTGAAGCTTTCTTT.

This chain links TRBV19 with TRBJ1-4, with 8 bases fitting TRBD1. Germline CDR1 LNHDA, CDR2 SQIVND (reference sequence). Trimming removed 7 bases from V and 3 bases from J; junction bases left unmatched: 7. The CDR3 is made up of 15 amino acids. The CDR3 DNA sequence: TGTGCCAGTACTATGACAGGGGCGGCTAATGAAAAACTGTTTTTT. It yields the protein CASTMTGAANEKLFF.

This clone came up once. V is TRBV5-1 and J is TRBJ2-3; 12 nucleotides line up with TRBD2. CDR1 is SGHRS, CDR2 YFSETQ, per germline. This CDR3 region has 16 residues. With 2 bases clipped from V and 2 bases from J, the junction kept 3 bases outside the gene matches. The CDR3 sequence: CASSFGTSGPTDTQYF. The DNA of the CDR3 is TGCGCCAGCAGCTTTGGGACTAGCGGGCCCACAGATACGCAGTATTTT.

J is TRBJ2-3 and V is TRBV18; TRBD1 matches at 9 bases. This CDR3 contains 14 residues. Trimming took 4 bases from V and 5 from J; bases not matched to a gene: 4. Germline CDR1 reads KGHSH; CDR2 reads LQKENI. CDR3 sequence (DNA): TGTGCCAGCTCACTGACAGGGGGGATAGATACGCAGTATTTT. It is translated as CASSLTGGIDTQYF.

The chain has TRBV7-3 and TRBJ2-3; 8 bases align to TRBD2. After removal of 6 bases from V and 2 bases from J, the junction contained 1 base not matched to a gene. Germline CDR1 SGHTA, CDR2 FQGTGA. The CDR3 length is 13 residues. In DNA form, the CDR3 reads TGTGCCAGCAGTAGCGGGACCACAGATACGCAGTATTTT. It encodes CASSSGTTDTQYF.

This clone was seen more than once but under ten times. The chain couples TRBV18 to TRBJ1-1, with 8 positions matching TRBD1. The V and J ends lost 2 bases and 7 bases, in that order; junction bases with no gene match: 3. CDR3 length equals 13 residues. CDR1 and CDR2 (germline): KGHSH, LQKENI. The CDR3 reads CASSPGGTGEAFF. The CDR3 DNA reads as TGTGCCAGCTCACCAGGGGGGACAGGTGAAGCTTTCTTT.

This rearrangement joins TRBV7-2 to TRBJ1-1; tentatively, D is TRBD1 (5 bases). CDR1 SGHTA and CDR2 FQGNSA come from the germline V gene. V shed 4 bases and J shed 4 bases, with 19 bases lying between them. The CDR3 has 16 amino acids. The chain's CDR3 is CASSSVGGGGGTEAFF. The CDR3 coding sequence is TGTGCCAGCAGCTCTGTGGGCGGGGGTGGAGGCACTGAAGCTTTCTTT.

Here the CDR3 reads CASSPWASGSYEQYF. CDR3 in DNA: TGTGCCAGCAGTCCTTGGGCTAGCGGGAGCTACGAGCAGTACTTC. This sequence joins TRBV28 and TRBJ2-7; 10 nucleotides align to TRBD2. This CDR3 is 15 amino acids long. V shed 5 bases, J shed 3 bases, and the junction held 7 bases outside the gene matches. The V gene's germline CDR1 is MDHEN and CDR2 SYDVKM.

In this sample, this clone turned up a few times. This rearrangement joins TRBV2 to TRBJ1-2; D remains ambiguous. CDR3 size: 13 residues. V gave up 6 bases and J gave up 6 bases, with 14 bases separating them. Per germline, CDR1 SNHLY and CDR2 FYNNEI. The CDR3 loop reads CASSLERSDGYTF. The CDR3 bases are TGTGCCAGCAGCCTTGAGCGGAGTGATGGCTACACCTTC.

The V and J genes are TRBV6-5 and TRBJ1-4; no reliable D call. The germline gives CDR1 MNHEY, CDR2 SVGAGI. The ends were cut back, 0 bases at V and 4 bases at J, with 12 bases in the middle. CDR3 length: 16 residues. The DNA for the CDR3 is TGTGCCAGCAGTTACTCGACACAGCCTTATAATGAAAAACTGTTTTTT. This encodes CASSYSTQPYNEKLFF.

This clone was counted a few times. V is TRBV6-1 and J is TRBJ2-1, with 12 bases aligning to TRBD2. From germline, CDR1 is MNHNS and CDR2 SASEGT. V was pared by 6 bases and J by 5 bases, with 2 bases of the junction left unmatched. The CDR3 loop spans 14 amino acids. The DNA of the CDR3 is TGTGCCAGCAGGAGACTAGCGGGGGACAATGAGCAGTTCTTC. Translated, it gives CASRRLAGDNEQFF.

This chain connects TRBV4-1 to TRBJ1-5; 8 nucleotides line up with TRBD1. Germline CDR1 is MGHRA and CDR2 is YSYEKL. Trimming cost V 5 bases and J 0 bases; bases outside gene matches: 3. This CDR3 spans 15 amino acids. CDR3 nucleotides: TGCGCCAGCAGCTTTGACAGGGGTAGCAATCAGCCCCAGCATTTT. It codes for CASSFDRGSNQPQHF.

This clone was observed once. The chain employs TRBV5-1 and TRBJ2-2, with 11 nucleotides matching TRBD2. This CDR3 region has 16 residues. V gave up 5 bases and J gave up 1 base; unmatched junction bases: 4. Per the germline V gene, CDR1 is SGHRS and CDR2 is YFSETQ. The CDR3 DNA reads TGCGCCAGCAGGAAACTAGCGGGGGTGAACACCGGGGAGCTGTTTTTT. This translates into CASRKLAGVNTGELFF.

This clone was observed a single time. The chain links TRBV7-2 to TRBJ2-3; D unclear. The germline V and J ends were trimmed by 5 bases and 3 bases, with 9 bases remaining between them. Germline V gene lookup returns CDR1 SGHTA and CDR2 FQGNSA. The CDR3 extends over 13 amino acids. DNA for the CDR3: TGTGCCAGCAGCCCCCGCGGTACAGATACGCAGTATTTT. Translated, it gives CASSPRGTDTQYF.

This chain uses TRBV6-6 with TRBJ2-7, with 9 bases matching TRBD1. The trim removed 4 bases at V and 2 bases at J, leaving 6 bases unmatched. The CDR3 has 15 residues. The germline V gene has CDR1 MNHNY and CDR2 SVGAGI (reference sequence). In DNA form, the CDR3 reads TGTGCCAGCAGTTCCGGGACAGGGTTTGCCTACGAGCAGTACTTC. Translating it yields CASSSGTGFAYEQYF.

The J gene is TRBJ2-2, the V gene TRBV7-3, with D maybe TRBD2 (6 bases). Looked up from germline, CDR1 is SGHTA and CDR2 is FQGTGA. The CDR3 totals 14 residues. Deletions cut 8 bases from V and 2 bases from J, with 12 bases between. In DNA, the CDR3 is TGTGCCAGCCGAAGGGACTTTAACACCGGGGAGCTGTTTTTT. Translation: CASRRDFNTGELFF. Filled out from reference TRBV7-3 and TRBJ2-2, the complete variable domain reads GAGVSQTPSNKVTEKGKYVELRCDPISGHTALYWYRQSLGQGPEFLIYFQGTGAADDSGLPNDRFFAVRPEGSVSTLKIQRTERGDSAVYLCASRRDFNTGELFFGEGSRLTVL.

The rearrangement uses TRBV4-2 and TRBJ2-5; the D is unclear. Germline loops: CDR1 LGHNA, CDR2 YNFKEQ. Trimming took 2 bases from V and 3 from J, leaving 4 bases between them. CDR3 length: 12 residues. Here the CDR3 reads CASSQPKETQYF. The CDR3 nucleotides read TGTGCCAGCAGCCAACCCAAAGAGACCCAGTACTTC.

V and J are TRBV4-3 and TRBJ2-7; D is possibly TRBD1 (5 bases). The CDR3 sequence is 18 residues long. Per germline, CDR1 LGHNA and CDR2 YSLEER. With 0 bases removed from V and 1 base from J, the gap between germline ends came to 19 bases. CDR3 DNA sequence: TGCGCCAGCAGCCAAGAGCCAACCCAAGACAGCCGATCCTACGAGCAGTACTTC. Its translation is CASSQEPTQDSRSYEQYF.

This chain connects TRBV11-2 to TRBJ2-7; D is possibly TRBD1 (6 bases). Trimming left V 5 bases short and J 1 base short, with 18 bases between. CDR1 SGHAT and CDR2 FQNNGV come from the germline V gene. The CDR3 sequence is 16 residues long. The CDR3 bases are TGTGCCAGCAGCGCAGTACAGGGTAGGAGATCCTACGAGCAGTACTTC. Protein: CASSAVQGRRSYEQYF.

This chain links TRBV2 with TRBJ2-3; 9 bases align to TRBD2. The trim removed 7 bases at V and 5 bases at J, leaving 7 bases unmatched. The CDR3 totals 14 residues. Germline V CDR1 and CDR2: SNHLY, FYNNEI. CDR3 DNA: TGTGCCAGCACTCAGCGGGGGGTTTTAGATACGCAGTATTTT. Amino acids: CASTQRGVLDTQYF.

The genes are TRBV11-2 and TRBJ1-3; no clear D gene. Germline CDR1 SGHAT, CDR2 FQNNGV. Trimming pared 3 bases from V and 3 bases from J, leaving 6 bases between. CDR3 length equals 13 residues. Here the CDR3 DNA reads TGTGCCAGCAGCTTTCCCGGTGGAAACACCATATATTTT. Translation: CASSFPGGNTIYF.

This chain uses TRBV5-1 with TRBJ2-1, with TRBD2 matching over 11 bases. V lost 3 bases and J lost 5; bases outside the gene matches: 4. Germline CDR1 reads SGHRS; CDR2 reads YFSETQ. This CDR3 is 15 amino acids long. The CDR3 region is CASSSLAGGHNEQFF. CDR3 coding DNA: TGCGCCAGCAGCTCCCTAGCGGGGGGTCACAATGAGCAGTTCTTC.

The rearrangement uses TRBV6-1 and TRBJ2-7; possible D gene TRBD1, 6 bases. With 8 bases removed from V and 0 bases from J, the gap between germline ends came to 14 bases. Germline loops: CDR1 MNHNS, CDR2 SASEGT. This CDR3 is built from 14 residues. The CDR3 here is CASLKDSLSYEQYF. The CDR3 coding sequence is TGTGCCAGCTTAAAGGACAGTCTCTCCTACGAGCAGTACTTC.

The chain has TRBV11-2 and TRBJ2-5; 7 bases are a match to TRBD2. This CDR3 comprises 14 residues. Germline V gene lookup returns CDR1 SGHAT and CDR2 FQNNGV. With 4 bases clipped from V and 0 bases from J, the junction kept 2 bases outside the gene matches. The CDR3 DNA follows: TGTGCCAGCAGCTCGCGGGGGAACCAAGAGACCCAGTACTTC. It encodes CASSSRGNQETQYF.

V gene TRBV7-3 combines with J gene TRBJ2-1, with 14 bases fitting TRBD2. This CDR3 spans 16 amino acids. Trimming took 5 bases from V and 10 from J; bases not matched to a gene: 10. The germline gives CDR1 SGHTA, CDR2 FQGTGA. CDR3 protein: CASSPRGLAGVGEQFF. The CDR3 coding sequence is TGTGCCAGCAGCCCCCGGGGACTAGCGGGAGTCGGGGAGCAGTTCTTC.

V usage is TRBV10-2 and J usage is TRBJ2-1; D is uncertain. In germline, CDR1 is WSHSY, CDR2 SAAADI. This CDR3 comprises 12 residues. The V end lost 0 bases, the J end lost 7 bases, and 4 bases lay between the germline ends. The CDR3: CASSESYNEQFF. CDR3 nucleotide sequence: TGCGCCAGCAGTGAGTCGTATAATGAGCAGTTCTTC.

J is TRBJ2-7 and V is TRBV18; 8 bases are a match to TRBD1. Trimming removed 3 bases from V and 0 bases from J; junction bases left unmatched: 7. The germline CDR1 and CDR2 sequences are KGHSH and LQKENI. This CDR3 region has 16 residues. CDR3 DNA sequence: TGTGCCAGCTCACCCCGACAGGGGAAAGGCTCCTACGAGCAGTACTTC. Protein product: CASSPRQGKGSYEQYF.